The rows below give T cell receptor beta chains drawn from one sample of a study of blood T cell repertoires in COVID-19. The method was immunoSEQ multiplex PCR; TCRdb's version includes in-frame clones alone and lacks a portion of them. The data hold 55,000 to 70,000 clones, with around nine tenths observed a single time. Source material: PBMCs or T cells enriched from blood (not recorded which). These receptors were taken from a middle-aged woman who had recovered from COVID-19. Each CDR3 is given with its conserved first and last residue. A D gene is named only where the DNA matches it firmly. Where a row states a size, it is once, few, many or the class of an expanded clone; other rows omit it.

>TRBJ1-4|NA|TRBV19|NA
TGTGCCAGTAGTGAACAGGGCTTGGCTAATGAAAAACTGTTTTTT
CASSEQGLANEKLFF
>TRBJ2-5|TRBD2|TRBV3-1/TRBV3-2|NA
TGTGCCAGCAGCCAACCTAGCGGGGGAAACCAAGAGACCCAGTACTTC
CASSQPSGGNQETQYF
>TRBJ2-7|NA|TRBV10-1|NA
TGCGCCAGCCCTCGGGGGGGGACAGGGAACCCCCACGAGCAGTACTTC
CASPRGGTGNPHEQYF
>TRBJ2-2|TRBD2|TRBV24-1|NA
TGTGCCACCACGGCTAGCGGGGATGTCACCGGGGAGCTGTTTTTT
CATTASGDVTGELFF
>TRBJ1-4|TRBD1|TRBV5-5|NA
TGTGCCAGCAGCTTCTCGACAGGGGCGTTTGCGGGAGATGAAAAACTGTTTTTT
CASSFSTGAFAGDEKLFF
>TRBJ1-1|TRBD1|TRBV7-9|few
TGTGCCAGCAGCTTAAGGGGACAGAGACCGAACACTGAAGCTTTCTTT
CASSLRGQRPNTEAFF
>TRBJ2-7|TRBD2|TRBV9|NA
TGTGCCAGCAGCGTAGATTCGCCCTCCGGACGGGGGGGTTTAATTTATGAGCAGTACTTC
CASSVDSPSGRGGLIYEQYF
>TRBJ2-3|TRBD2|TRBV5-1|NA
TGCGCCAGCAGCCCGGTGTTACGGGGGGAGATAGGAGATACGCAGTATTTT
CASSPVLRGEIGDTQYF
>TRBJ1-5|TRBD1|TRBV16|NA
TGTGCCAGCAGACAGGGGGACAGGGGCAATCAGCCCCAGCATTTT
CASRQGDRGNQPQHF
>TRBJ2-2|NA|TRBV5-1|NA
TGCGCCAGCAGCGGAGGGACAGTCAGCGCGCGCGCGAACACCGGGGAGCTGTTTTTT
CASSGGTVSARANTGELFF
>TRBJ2-2|NA|TRBV7-2|NA
TGTGCCAGCAGCTTATCCTGGACAACCGGGGAGCTGTTTTTT
CASSLSWTTGELFF
>TRBJ2-5|TRBD1|TRBV5-6|NA
TGTGCCAGCAGCTCACAGGGGGCTCACCAAGAGACCCAGTACTTC
CASSSQGAHQETQYF
>TRBJ1-1|TRBD1|TRBV6-5|NA
TGTGCCAGCAGAAGGACAGGGAAGTCAGCTTTCTTT
CASRRTGKSAFF
>TRBJ1-3|NA|TRBV2|NA
TGTGCCAGCAGTGTCGGACAGTATGAAGACACCATATATTTT
CASSVGQYEDTIYF
>TRBJ2-3|TRBD2|TRBV9|NA
TGTGCCAGCAGCGCAGCAGTAGGGTCTAGCGGGCGTAGCACAGATACGCAGTATTTT
CASSAAVGSSGRSTDTQYF
>TRBJ1-1|NA|TRBV11-2|NA
TGTGCCAGCAGCTTAAGGCAGGGGATGATTATGAACACTGAAGCTTTCTTT
CASSLRQGMIMNTEAFF
>TRBJ2-1|NA|TRBV27|NA
TGTGCCAGCAGCCTGACAGTTTCGAATGAGCAGTTCTTC
CASSLTVSNEQFF
>TRBJ2-7|NA|TRBV7-2|NA
TGTGCCAGCAGCAAAAGAGGGGGAAGCTACGAGCAGTACTTC
CASSKRGGSYEQYF
>TRBJ2-2|TRBD2|TRBV5-4|NA
TGTGCCAGCAGCTGGGAGCTAGCGGTAGATACCGGGGAGCTGTTTTTT
CASSWELAVDTGELFF
>TRBJ1-2|TRBD1|TRBV7-8|NA
TGTGCCAGCAGCCTAGGACAGGGCGGGAACTATGGCTACACCTTC
CASSLGQGGNYGYTF
>TRBJ1-1|NA|TRBV11-1|NA
TGTGCCAGCAGCCCCCGGACGGGGGTGAACACTGAAGCTTTCTTT
CASSPRTGVNTEAFF
>TRBJ2-2|TRBD1|TRBV11-3|NA
TGTGCCAGCAGCGCGTTCTTTGCAGGGGGTCGGACCGGGGAGCTGTTTTTT
CASSAFFAGGRTGELFF
>TRBJ2-1|NA|TRBV5-4|NA
TGTGCCAGCAGCTTTCTAGGAGGTAACAATGAGCAGTTCTTC
CASSFLGGNNEQFF
>TRBJ1-1|TRBD1|TRBV5-1|NA
TGCGCCAGCAGCTTGGCGGGACAGGGGGCTAGCACTGAAGCTTTCTTT
CASSLAGQGASTEAFF
>TRBJ1-3|TRBD1|TRBV6-5|NA
TGTGCCAGCAGTCCATCGTGGACAGGGGGAAACACCATATATTTT
CASSPSWTGGNTIYF